The 12 T cell receptor beta chains reported below all come from one sample, sequenced in a study of blood T cell repertoires in COVID-19. This table comes from immunoSEQ multiplex PCR, and its TCRdb copy is limited to in-frame clones, with some not included. This table holds 410,000 or so clones, about nine tenths found once. The sequenced material came from peripheral blood. The receptors here all came from a woman in her forties with COVID-19, enrolled during active disease.

The CDR3: CASAKDGGTYEQYF. The DNA of the CDR3 is TGTGCCAGCGCCAAGGACGGGGGGACCTACGAGCAGTACTTC. The gene calls are TRBV7-8 and TRBJ2-7; 7 bases match TRBD2. V gave up 8 bases and J gave up 2 bases; unmatched junction bases: 9. The CDR3 spans 14 residues. Germline V gene sequence: CDR1 SGHVS, CDR2 FQNEAQ.

The rearrangement uses TRBV25-1 and TRBJ2-6; unclear D gene. The CDR3 contains 15 residues. Between the trimmed V and J ends, which lost 4 bases and 0 bases, there was a span of 7 bases. The germline V gene has CDR1 MGHDK and CDR2 SYGVNS. The CDR3 region is CASSVRFSGANVLTF. In DNA, the CDR3 is TGTGCCAGCAGTGTCCGTTTCTCTGGGGCCAACGTCCTGACTTTC.

The chain is built from TRBV5-1 and TRBJ2-2; TRBD1 is a possible D gene (6 bases). Germline loops: CDR1 SGHRS, CDR2 YFSETQ. The CDR3 extends over 15 amino acids. Trimming cost V 4 bases and J 4 bases, with 14 bases left between them. The CDR3 loop is CASSPRTAFTGELFF. CDR3 DNA: TGCGCCAGCAGCCCGCGGACAGCATTCACCGGGGAGCTGTTTTTT.

DNA of the CDR3: TGTGCCAGCAGATTCAGGGGGAAAGATGAAAAACTGTTTTTT. It codes for CASRFRGKDEKLFF. V usage is TRBV6-5 and J usage is TRBJ1-4; TRBD1 matches 7 bases. This CDR3 comprises 14 residues. Germline V CDR1 and CDR2: MNHEY, SVGAGI. The ends lost 6 bases at V and 6 bases at J; junction bases unmatched: 7.

This rearrangement joins TRBV4-3 to TRBJ1-4, with D unresolved. Germline CDR1 is LGHNA and CDR2 is YSLEER. Trimming cost V 0 bases and J 5 bases, with 16 bases left between them. CDR3 size: 17 residues. Here the CDR3 DNA reads TGCGCCAGCAGCCAAGATTGGTCTGCCAGAACAAATGAAAAACTGTTTTTT. Translating it yields CASSQDWSARTNEKLFF.

V and J are TRBV30 and TRBJ1-1; no firm D call. Germline V lookup: CDR1 GTSNPN, CDR2 SVGIG (reference sequence). V was shortened by 4 bases and J by 0 bases, with 9 bases between the two germline ends. The CDR3 is 13 amino acids. The CDR3 reads CAWTVDMNTEAFF. As DNA, the CDR3 is TGTGCCTGGACGGTCGATATGAACACTGAAGCTTTCTTT.

This chain connects TRBV28 to TRBJ1-1; 7 bases match TRBD1. In germline, CDR1 is MDHEN, CDR2 SYDVKM. V lost 6 bases, J lost 0 bases, and 10 bases stayed unmatched. This CDR3 is 16 amino acids long. CDR3: CASSLGGAGMNTEAFF. As DNA, the CDR3 is TGTGCCAGCAGCCTAGGGGGCGCGGGGATGAACACTGAAGCTTTCTTT. Complete variable domain (other parts from reference TRBV28 and TRBJ1-1): DVKVTQSSRYLVKRTGEKVFLECVQDMDHENMFWYRQDPGLGLRLIYFSYDVKMKEKGDIPEGYSVSREKKERFSLILESASTNQTSMYLCASSLGGAGMNTEAFFGQGTRLTVV.

The chain joins TRBV27 to TRBJ2-7; the match to TRBD2 covers 11 bases. V was clipped by 5 bases and J by 6 bases; unmatched bases: 15. The CDR3 is 17 residues long. The germline V gene encodes CDR1 MNHEY and CDR2 SMNVEV (reference sequence). For the CDR3, the DNA is TGTGCCAGCAGTCTAACCCCCGGGACTAGCGGAGGGTCCGAGCAGTACTTC. Translation gives CASSLTPGTSGGSEQYF.

The chain is built from TRBV11-2 and TRBJ2-3, with D unresolved. Looked up from germline, CDR1 is SGHAT and CDR2 is FQNNGV. This CDR3 is 15 amino acids long. Trimming removed 1 base at V and 0 bases at J, with 8 bases between. Written as DNA, the CDR3 is TGTGCCAGCAGCTTAGGCCCGGTCAGCACAGATACGCAGTATTTT. Protein: CASSLGPVSTDTQYF. Variable domain in full (rest from reference TRBV11-2 and TRBJ2-3): EAGVAQSPRYKIIEKRQSVAFWCNPISGHATLYWYQQILGQGPKLLIQFQNNGVVDDSQLPKDRFSAERLKGVDSTLKIQPAKLEDSAVYLCASSLGPVSTDTQYFGPGTRLTVL.

The chain recombines TRBV3-1 (or the pseudogene TRBV3-2) with TRBJ1-5, with a possible D match to TRBD1 (5 bases). Germline CDR1 LGHDT, CDR2 YNNKEL (reference sequence). V was pared by 0 bases and J by 6 bases, with 12 bases between. CDR3 length: 15 amino acids. CDR3 amino acids: CASSQDNTGPQPQHF. Here the CDR3 DNA reads TGTGCCAGCAGCCAAGATAACACAGGCCCTCAGCCCCAGCATTTT.

This chain links TRBV5-1 with TRBJ1-6; a possible D gene is TRBD1 (5 bases). The CDR3 spans 16 residues. Germline V gives CDR1 SGHRS, CDR2 YFSETQ. V was trimmed by 2 bases and J by 10 bases, leaving 19 bases between them. The CDR3 bases are TGCGCCAGCAGCTTAACTACAGGCATTAGTGGGTCACCCCTCCACTTT. This gives the protein CASSLTTGISGSPLHF.

The V call is TRBV28, the J call TRBJ2-7; TRBD2 matches at 10 bases. Germline assignment: CDR1 MDHEN and CDR2 SYDVKM. V dropped 1 base and J dropped 0; count of bases not matched to a gene: 6. The CDR3 totals 17 residues. The CDR3 region has the DNA TGTGCCAGCAGTTTATTGACTAGCGGGTCTAGCTCCTACGAGCAGTACTTC. Translation gives CASSLLTSGSSSYEQYF.